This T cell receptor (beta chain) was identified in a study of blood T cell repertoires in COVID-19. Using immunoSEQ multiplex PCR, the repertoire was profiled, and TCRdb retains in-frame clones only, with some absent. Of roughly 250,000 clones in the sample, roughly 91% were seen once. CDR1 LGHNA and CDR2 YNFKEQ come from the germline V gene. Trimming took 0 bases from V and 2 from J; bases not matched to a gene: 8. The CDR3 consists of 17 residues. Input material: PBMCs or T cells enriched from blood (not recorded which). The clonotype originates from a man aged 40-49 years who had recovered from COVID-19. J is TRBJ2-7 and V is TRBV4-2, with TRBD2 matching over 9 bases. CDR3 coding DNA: TGTGCCAGCAGCCAAGATCCCCCGCTAGCGGGACCCTACGAGCAGTACTTC. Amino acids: CASSQDPPLAGPYEQYF.